The 15 T cell receptor beta chains in this list originate from one sample, sequenced in a study of T cells in Graves' hyperthyroidism and ophthalmopathy. The CDR3 regions of TCR beta were amplified from RNA transcripts. First-round RT-PCR targeting the TCR CDR3 was performed with the HTBI primer set. Using its own MiXCR run on the multiplex PCR reads, TCRdb lists one record per CDR3 protein. The sample lists 500,000 to 800,000 distinct CDR3 sequences; about 15% were seen once. Specimen: blood. These receptors came from a woman aged 50 to 65 with Graves' ophthalmopathy.

Ten or more counts support this clonotype. This sequence joins TRBV28 and TRBJ2-7; D possibly corresponds to TRBD1 (6 bases). Trimming removed 5 bases from V and 3 bases from J, with 8 bases in between. The CDR3 totals 12 residues. CDR1 is MDHEN and CDR2 is SYDVKM in the germline V gene. CDR3 coding DNA: TGTGCCAGCAGTGGGGACATCTACGAGCAGTACTTC. Its translation is CASSGDIYEQYF.

This chain uses TRBV20-1 with TRBJ1-3, with TRBD1 as a possible D gene (5 bases). The CDR3 contains 13 residues. V lost 4 bases, J lost 4 bases, and 11 bases lay in between. Germline V gives CDR1 DFQATT, CDR2 SNEGSKA (reference sequence). DNA of the CDR3: TGCAGTGCTACCAGGGTAGGAGGAAACACCATATATTTT. Translating it yields CSATRVGGNTIYF.

This clonotype has ten or more counts. This chain links TRBV4-2 with TRBJ2-5; 9 nucleotides line up with TRBD1. The germline V gene encodes CDR1 LGHNA and CDR2 YNFKEQ. J lost 7 bases, V lost 3 bases, and 12 bases had no gene match. CDR3 size: 16 residues. The CDR3 is CASSQNRDRAYVTQYF. DNA for the CDR3: TGTGCCAGCAGCCAGAACCGGGACAGGGCATACGTGACCCAGTACTTC.

The chain combines TRBV4-3 with TRBJ2-7, with D unresolved. Germline V gives CDR1 LGHNA, CDR2 YSLEER. The CDR3 runs to 17 residues. Trimming removed 2 bases from V and 0 bases from J, with 17 bases in between. This CDR3 reads CASSQSTKVIFSYEQYF. CDR3 sequence (DNA): TGCGCCAGCAGCCAATCAACAAAGGTCATCTTCTCCTACGAGCAGTACTTC.

On this clonotype itself: Just one base apart from a much larger clone, this may be a read error. The chain has TRBV5-1 and TRBJ1-1, with 12 bases identical to TRBD1. Germline V gives CDR1 SGHRS, CDR2 YFSETQ. This CDR3 has 17 residues. The CDR3 nucleotides are TGCACCAGCAGCCTATACGGGACAGGGGGCCGGAACACTGAAGCTTTCTTT. Encoded protein: CTSSLYGTGGRNTEAFF. Full variable domain (outside the CDR3, taken from reference TRBV5-1 and TRBJ1-1): KAGVTQTPRYLIKTRGQQVTLSCSPISGHRSVSWYQQTPGQGLQFLFEYFSETQRNKGNFPGRFSGRQFSNSRSEMNVSTLELGDSALYLCTSSLYGTGGRNTEAFFGQGTRLTVV.

The gene calls are TRBV4-3 and TRBJ2-5; D perhaps matches TRBD1 (5 bases). The germline V gene encodes CDR1 LGHNA and CDR2 YSLEER. V was shortened by 4 bases and J by 4 bases, with 16 bases between the two germline ends. There are 15 residues in the CDR3. The CDR3 nucleotides read TGCGCCAGCAGCCGGACCCTGGGGCTTGGAGAGACCCAGTACTTC. Encoded protein: CASSRTLGLGETQYF.

This clonotype was detected only a few times. This rearrangement joins TRBV27 to TRBJ1-2; weak D call: TRBD1 (5 bases). Germline lookup yields CDR1 MNHEY and CDR2 SMNVEV (reference sequence). Trimming removed 5 bases from V and 4 bases from J, with 11 bases in between. The CDR3 contains 13 residues. CDR3 residues: CASSLTASYGYTF. CDR3 nucleotides: TGTGCCAGCAGTCTGACAGCTTCCTATGGCTACACCTTC.

In this sample, this clonotype turned up many times. The chain carries TRBV28 and TRBJ2-1, with no clear D. Germline-derived CDR1 and CDR2 are MDHEN and SYDVKM. Trimming left V 2 bases short and J 0 bases short, with 17 bases between. This CDR3 has 18 residues. The CDR3 is CASSLKLYDQSSYNEQFF. The CDR3 bases are TGTGCCAGCAGTTTAAAACTATATGACCAAAGCTCCTACAATGAGCAGTTCTTC. The whole variable domain, remainder taken from reference TRBV28 and TRBJ2-1, is DVKVTQSSRYLVKRTGEKVFLECVQDMDHENMFWYRQDPGLGLRLIYFSYDVKMKEKGDIPEGYSVSREKKERFSLILESASTNQTSMYLCASSLKLYDQSSYNEQFFGPGTRLTVL.

The chain is built from TRBV2 and TRBJ2-3, with 10 bases matching TRBD2. CDR1 SNHLY and CDR2 FYNNEI come from the germline V gene. The V gene end was trimmed by 7 bases and the J gene end by 2 bases; junction bases not matched to a gene: 9. The CDR3 consists of 16 residues. CDR3 amino acids: CASMNGLAAFTDTQYF. In DNA form, the CDR3 reads TGTGCCAGCATGAACGGACTAGCGGCCTTCACAGATACGCAGTATTTT.

This clonotype was seen many times. V and J are TRBV7-2 and TRBJ2-7; TRBD2 agrees at 7 bases. V shed 0 bases, J shed 2 bases, and the junction held 1 base outside the gene matches. The CDR3 is 14 amino acids. Germline V gene sequence: CDR1 SGHTA, CDR2 FQGNSA. The CDR3 DNA reads as TGTGCCAGCAGCTTAGCGAGCGGGGCCTACGAGCAGTACTTC. This codes for CASSLASGAYEQYF.

CDR3 coding DNA: TGTGCCACCAGTGATATCCCGGGACTAGCGGGAGTAAACACCGGGGAGCTGTTTTTT. It translates to CATSDIPGLAGVNTGELFF. This rearrangement joins TRBV24-1 to TRBJ2-2; 14 nucleotides agree with TRBD2. The CDR3 totals 19 residues. The trim removed 3 bases at V and 2 bases at J, leaving 7 bases unmatched. Germline lookup yields CDR1 KGHDR and CDR2 SFDVKD.

At least ten counts were recorded for this clonotype. The chain recombines TRBV18 with TRBJ2-3; TRBD2 agrees at 8 bases. V lost 3 bases, J lost 5 bases, and 1 base stayed unmatched. The CDR3 consists of 13 residues. Per germline, CDR1 KGHSH and CDR2 LQKENI. For the CDR3, the DNA is TGTGCCAGCTCACCGCTAGCGGGAGATACGCAGTATTTT. Protein product: CASSPLAGDTQYF.

This clonotype was observed a handful of times. A much more abundant neighbour one base away suggests this may be a read error. This chain connects TRBV7-2 to TRBJ2-5, with 8 bases matching TRBD1. Trimming at V came to 4 bases and at J to 5 bases, leaving 9 bases not matched to a gene. Germline loops: CDR1 SGHTA, CDR2 FQGNSA. The CDR3 has 15 amino acids. CDR3 DNA: TGTGCCAGCAGCTACCTTGGACAGGGTTTGGAGACCCAGTACTTC. The encoded protein is CASSYLGQGLETQYF.

This clonotype was observed a few times. This sequence joins TRBV27 and TRBJ1-1; D is ambiguous. The CDR3 loop spans 13 amino acids. CDR1 is MNHEY and CDR2 is SMNVEV in the germline V gene (reference sequence). V was trimmed by 5 bases and J by 5 bases, leaving 12 bases between them. The CDR3 is CASSQRHTTEAFF. CDR3 sequence (DNA): TGTGCCAGCAGTCAACGACATACGACTGAAGCTTTCTTT.

This clonotype was recorded at least ten times. The rearrangement uses TRBV11-2 and TRBJ2-7; D gene unclear. The CDR3 spans 16 residues. Between the trimmed V and J ends, which lost 1 base and 0 bases, there was a span of 13 bases. Germline V gene lookup returns CDR1 SGHAT and CDR2 FQNNGV. CDR3 loop: CASSLVATLPSYEQYF. The CDR3 DNA sequence: TGTGCCAGCAGCTTAGTGGCTACCTTACCCTCCTACGAGCAGTACTTC.